One and the same sample provided the 19 T cell receptor beta chains below, sequenced in a study of blood T cell repertoires in COVID-19. Libraries were prepared by immunoSEQ multiplex PCR; TCRdb keeps only in-frame clonotypes and omits some of them. The sample consists of around 100,000 clones, about 90% of them appearing once. Source material: peripheral blood. The source of these receptors is a man aged 45-65 years with COVID-19, enrolled during active disease.

To note about this clone: In the same sample, other DNA sequences code for this CDR3. This chain links TRBV7-2 with TRBJ2-3; no firm D call. Trimming shortened V by 2 bases and J by 6 bases, and 3 bases separated the two germline ends. The length of the CDR3 is 11 residues. Germline V lookup: CDR1 SGHTA, CDR2 FQGNSA. The CDR3, as DNA: TGTGCCAGCAGCTTACGGGATACGCAGTATTTT. Its protein is CASSLRDTQYF.

This rearrangement joins TRBV19 to TRBJ1-2; 8 bases align to TRBD1. This CDR3 is built from 14 residues. V shed 5 bases and J 8 bases; nucleotides not matched to a gene: 10. CDR1 and CDR2 from the germline V gene are LNHDA and SQIVND (reference sequence). The chain's CDR3 is CASSPGQGHAGYTF. The DNA for the CDR3 is TGTGCCAGTAGTCCTGGACAGGGACACGCAGGCTACACCTTC.

The V gene is TRBV3-1 (or the pseudogene TRBV3-2), the J gene TRBJ2-1; 7 nucleotides line up with TRBD1. V lost 6 bases to trimming and J lost 10 bases; unmatched junction nucleotides: 6. CDR3 length: 12 residues. Germline CDR1 is LGHDT and CDR2 is YNNKEL (reference sequence). CDR3 nucleotides: TGTGCCAGCAGTAGAACAGGGGTCGAGCAGTTCTTC. As protein: CASSRTGVEQFF.

The rearrangement joins TRBV4-1 to TRBJ2-4; TRBD2 aligns across 8 bases. This CDR3 spans 16 amino acids. Germline CDR1 is MGHRA and CDR2 is YSYEKL. After removal of 6 bases from V and 3 bases from J, the junction contained 10 bases not matched to a gene. CDR3 loop: CASSHTGGADKNIQYF. DNA for the CDR3: TGCGCCAGCAGTCATACCGGGGGGGCGGACAAAAACATTCAGTACTTC.

The chain recombines TRBV6-5 with TRBJ1-2; perhaps TRBD1 as D (5 bases). Germline V gives CDR1 MNHEY, CDR2 SVGAGI. V dropped 0 bases and J dropped 4 bases, with 12 bases sitting between them. This CDR3 region has 15 residues. CDR3 nucleotide sequence: TGTGCCAGCAGTTACTCGGGGCGGACGGGCTATGGCTACACCTTC. Translation: CASSYSGRTGYGYTF.

The V and J genes are TRBV7-8 and TRBJ2-2, with a tentative D call TRBD2 (5 bases). This CDR3 has 14 amino acids. Germline CDR1 SGHVS, CDR2 FQNEAQ. Trimming removed 5 bases at V and 4 bases at J, with 11 bases between. CDR3 protein: CASSTIARTGELFF. The CDR3 nucleotides are TGTGCCAGCAGCACGATAGCGCGCACCGGGGAGCTGTTTTTT.

V and J are TRBV5-1 and TRBJ1-1; no clear D. This CDR3 comprises 14 residues. Germline assignment: CDR1 SGHRS and CDR2 YFSETQ. V was cut by 0 bases and J by 0 bases, with 6 bases left in between. CDR3 in DNA: TGCGCCAGCAGCTTGGATCAGATGAACACTGAAGCTTTCTTT. This sequence encodes CASSLDQMNTEAFF.

Concerning this clone itself: The sample holds other DNA sequences that translate to the same CDR3. The rearrangement joins TRBV19 to TRBJ2-3; TRBD1 matches at 7 bases. Germline CDR1 and CDR2: LNHDA and SQIVND (reference sequence). J lost 1 base, V lost 5 bases, and 3 bases had no gene match. The CDR3 loop spans 14 amino acids. The CDR3 sequence: CASSPDRGTDTQYF. Written as DNA, the CDR3 is TGTGCCAGTAGTCCCGACAGGGGCACAGATACGCAGTATTTT.

The V and J genes are TRBV19 and TRBJ2-5; TRBD2 agrees at 11 bases. V was pared by 5 bases and J by 5 bases, with 7 bases of the junction left unmatched. In germline, CDR1 is LNHDA, CDR2 SQIVND (reference sequence). The CDR3 extends over 15 amino acids. The DNA for the CDR3 is TGTGCCAGTAGTCCACGACTAGCGGGGAGTGAGACCCAGTACTTC. It translates to CASSPRLAGSETQYF.

The rearrangement uses TRBV7-9 and TRBJ2-3; 14 nucleotides align to TRBD2. The J segment lost 3 bases and the V segment lost 4 bases, leaving 9 bases of the junction unmatched. Germline-derived CDR1 and CDR2 are SEHNR and FQNEAQ (reference sequence). The CDR3 runs 18 residues. CDR3: CASSSRLAGGLVTDTQYF. CDR3 nucleotide sequence: TGTGCCAGCAGCTCCCGACTAGCGGGGGGGCTCGTGACAGATACGCAGTATTTT.

The V gene is TRBV15, the J gene TRBJ1-1; no definite D call. Germline V CDR1 and CDR2: LNHNV, YYDKDF (reference sequence). The V and J ends lost 0 bases and 10 bases respectively, with 12 bases between them. This CDR3 has 13 amino acids. CDR3 sequence (DNA): TGTGCCACCAGCAGAGATTTGAGGGCGGGAGCTTTCTTT. This codes for CATSRDLRAGAFF.

This sequence joins TRBV9 and TRBJ1-6; tentative D call: TRBD1 (5 bases). Trimming pared 0 bases from V and 9 bases from J, leaving 7 bases between. This CDR3 has 13 residues. Germline V CDR1 and CDR2: SGDLS, YYNGEE. The CDR3 DNA follows: TGTGCCAGCAGCGTAGGCGGGGGTTCACCCCTCCACTTT. Translated, it gives CASSVGGGSPLHF. The whole variable domain, remainder taken from reference TRBV9 and TRBJ1-6, is DSGVTQTPKHLITATGQRVTLRCSPRSGDLSVYWYQQSLDQGLQFLIQYYNGEERAKGNILERFSAQQFPDLHSELNLSSLELGDSALYFCASSVGGGSPLHFGNGTRLTVT.

The chain carries TRBV9 and TRBJ2-7, with 8 bases aligning to TRBD1. This CDR3 is 14 amino acids long. CDR1 is SGDLS, CDR2 YYNGEE, per germline. The J segment lost 4 bases and the V segment lost 4 bases, leaving 7 bases of the junction unmatched. As DNA, the CDR3 is TGTGCCAGCAGCATGGGGCAGGGGGCTTACGAGCAGTACTTC. Translating gives CASSMGQGAYEQYF.

J is TRBJ1-2 and V is TRBV7-8; maybe TRBD1 (5 bases). Deletions cut 0 bases from V and 8 bases from J, with 10 bases between. The CDR3 is 13 residues long. CDR1 is SGHVS and CDR2 is FQNEAQ in the germline V gene. The CDR3 here is CASSLASSGGYTF. CDR3 in DNA: TGTGCCAGCAGCTTAGCGTCGTCAGGGGGCTACACCTTC.

The chain uses TRBV30 and TRBJ2-7, with D possibly matching TRBD1 (5 bases). The CDR3 runs 13 residues. Germline V gives CDR1 GTSNPN, CDR2 SVGIG (reference sequence). Between the trimmed V and J ends, which lost 0 bases and 10 bases, there was a span of 16 bases. As DNA, the CDR3 is TGTGCCTGGAGTGTACAAGGGGTATATAGTCAGTACTTC. It codes for CAWSVQGVYSQYF. Full variable domain (outside the CDR3, taken from reference TRBV30 and TRBJ2-7): SQTIHQWPATLVQPVGSPLSLECTVEGTSNPNLYWYRQAAGRGLQLLFYSVGIGQISSEVPQNLSASRPQDRQFILSSKKLLLSDSGFYLCAWSVQGVYSQYFGPGTRLTVT.

The chain couples TRBV10-3 to TRBJ1-3; D is ambiguous. Germline CDR1 ENHRY, CDR2 SYGVKD. Trimming shortened V by 5 bases and J by 0 bases, and 5 bases separated the two germline ends. CDR3 length: 13 residues. CDR3 sequence: CAISRDSGNTIYF. The CDR3 DNA follows: TGTGCCATCAGTCGGGACTCTGGAAACACCATATATTTT.

The CDR3 region is CASSAIGGAGTEAFF. CDR3 in DNA: TGTGCCAGTAGTGCCATCGGGGGGGCGGGCACTGAAGCTTTCTTT. This rearrangement joins TRBV19 to TRBJ1-1, with D possibly matching TRBD1 (6 bases). Trimming took 5 bases from V and 4 from J, leaving 17 bases between them. This CDR3 is 15 amino acids long. CDR1 LNHDA and CDR2 SQIVND come from the germline V gene (reference sequence).

The chain is built from TRBV27 and TRBJ2-1; a weak D match, TRBD1 (5 bases). Trimming stripped 6 bases from V and 0 bases from J, with 15 bases between. The germline gives CDR1 MNHEY, CDR2 SMNVEV (reference sequence). The CDR3 extends over 16 amino acids. Written as DNA, the CDR3 is TGTGCCAGCAGCCGCACAGGATCCAGCTCCTACAATGAGCAGTTCTTC. The encoded protein is CASSRTGSSSYNEQFF.

This chain joins TRBV11-3 and TRBJ2-2, with 10 bases fitting TRBD2. The trim removed 5 bases at V and 4 bases at J, leaving 4 bases unmatched. Per germline, CDR1 SGHNT and CDR2 YENEEA. The CDR3 length is 15 residues. In DNA, the CDR3 is TGTGCCAGCAGCCCCAGACTAGCGGGCACCGGGGAGCTGTTTTTT. As protein: CASSPRLAGTGELFF.